Here is one TCR beta chain with its context. This sample stems from a study of blood T cell repertoires in COVID-19. Measured with immunoSEQ multiplex PCR; TCRdb has only the in-frame clones, and not every one. The data contain 72,000 or so clones, about 81% of them singletons. Germline V gene data show CDR1 as MDHEN and CDR2 as SYDVKM. The V gene lost 3 bases and the J gene lost 5 bases, with 13 bases spanning the gap. The CDR3 is 14 residues long. This receptor was obtained from a human donor in a cohort sampled during active COVID-19. The gene calls are TRBV28 and TRBJ2-5, with D perhaps matching TRBD2 (5 bases). The sequencing sample was made of peripheral blood. CDR3 residues: CASSFTGYRETQYF. CDR3 nucleotide sequence: TGTGCCAGCAGTTTTACGGGGTACCGGGAGACCCAGTACTTC. Filled out from reference TRBV28 and TRBJ2-5, the complete variable domain reads DVKVTQSSRYLVKRTGEKVFLECVQDMDHENMFWYRQDPGLGLRLIYFSYDVKMKEKGDIPEGYSVSREKKERFSLILESASTNQTSMYLCASSFTGYRETQYFGPGTRLLVL.